This T cell receptor beta chain was found in a study of tumor T cells in aggressive B-cell lymphoma. Germline-derived CDR1 and CDR2 are MNHNY and SVGAGI (reference sequence). The CDR3 spans 14 residues. Trimming left V 0 bases short and J 5 bases short, with 10 bases between. The method was immunoSEQ multiplex PCR; TCRdb's version includes in-frame clones alone and lacks a portion of them. Of about 4,600 clones detected, more than 65% appear once; the ten largest clones hold roughly 4.8%. The sequence was obtained from an adult with diffuse large B cell lymphoma. The sample was tumor tissue. The genes are TRBV6-6 and TRBJ1-1, with D uncertain. For the CDR3, the DNA is TGTGCCAGCAGTTACTCCCACGGGAATACTGAAGCTTTCTTT. It codes for CASSYSHGNTEAFF.